Following are 21 T cell receptor beta chains from one sample sequenced in a study of blood T cell repertoires in COVID-19. Clones were read by immunoSEQ multiplex PCR, and TCRdb kept only the in-frame ones, dropping some. The sample has about 310,000 clones; 70% to 90% are singletons. The specimen sequenced was PBMCs or T cells enriched from blood (not recorded which). The receptors originated from a man aged 25-40 years who had recovered from COVID-19.

The CDR3 DNA is TGCAGTGCTAGTTACGGGGCTGGAAACACCATATATTTT. The encoded protein is CSASYGAGNTIYF. The rearrangement uses TRBV20-1 and TRBJ1-3, with D hard to call. There are 13 residues in the CDR3. Germline assignment: CDR1 DFQATT and CDR2 SNEGSKA (reference sequence). Between the trimmed V and J ends, which lost 3 bases and 2 bases, there was a span of 8 bases.

The V call is TRBV19, the J call TRBJ1-2; D is undetermined. This CDR3 comprises 13 residues. Trimming cost V 5 bases and J 3 bases, with 10 bases left between them. Germline V gene sequence: CDR1 LNHDA, CDR2 SQIVND (reference sequence). CDR3 bases: TGTGCCAGTAGTCGTGACGGGGACTATGGCTACACCTTC. Residues: CASSRDGDYGYTF.

The chain joins TRBV2 to TRBJ2-3, with 10 nucleotides matching TRBD2. CDR1 SNHLY and CDR2 FYNNEI come from the germline V gene. This CDR3 region has 17 residues. The V segment lost 1 base and the J segment 2 bases; nucleotides outside the gene matches: 6. The CDR3 is CASSEGASGGLTDTQYF. As DNA, the CDR3 is TGTGCCAGCAGTGAAGGGGCTAGCGGGGGCCTCACAGATACGCAGTATTTT.

The chain combines TRBV15 with TRBJ1-5; the D gene is possibly TRBD1 (5 bases). There are 14 residues in the CDR3. V lost 1 base, J lost 1 base, and 5 bases lay in between. Germline assignment: CDR1 LNHNV and CDR2 YYDKDF (reference sequence). The CDR3 spells CATSRAGSNQPQHF. CDR3 DNA: TGTGCCACCAGCAGAGCAGGGAGCAATCAGCCCCAGCATTTT.

Here the CDR3 reads CASSPSLRQARTGELFF. As DNA, the CDR3 is TGTGCCAGCAGTCCTTCGTTACGACAGGCGCGCACCGGGGAGCTGTTTTTT. The chain links TRBV6-6 to TRBJ2-2; maybe TRBD1 (6 bases). CDR1 is MNHNY and CDR2 is SVGAGI in the germline V gene (reference sequence). This CDR3 has 17 residues. The V and J ends lost 5 bases and 4 bases respectively, with 20 bases between them.

This chain links TRBV24-1 with TRBJ2-5; 7 positions agree with TRBD1. CDR3 length: 14 residues. After removal of 4 bases from V and 1 base from J, the junction contained 2 bases not matched to a gene. Germline V gene lookup returns CDR1 KGHDR and CDR2 SFDVKD. The CDR3 reads CATSETGSQETQYF. In DNA form, the CDR3 reads TGTGCCACCAGTGAGACAGGGTCCCAAGAGACCCAGTACTTC.

J is TRBJ2-7 and V is TRBV7-9, with a possible D match to TRBD2 (6 bases). V was clipped by 7 bases and J by 5 bases, with 15 bases between them. Germline V gene sequence: CDR1 SEHNR, CDR2 FQNEAQ (reference sequence). This CDR3 comprises 13 residues. The CDR3 region is CASMPGVGHEQYF. The CDR3 region has the DNA TGTGCCAGCATGCCGGGGGTAGGGCACGAGCAGTACTTC.

V usage is TRBV11-2 and J usage is TRBJ2-7, with a possible D match to TRBD2 (5 bases). The germline V and J ends were trimmed by 5 bases and 2 bases, with 16 bases remaining between them. CDR3 length equals 15 residues. In germline, CDR1 is SGHAT, CDR2 FQNNGV. CDR3 amino acids: CASSPRADPTYEQYF. CDR3 nucleotide sequence: TGTGCCAGCAGCCCGAGGGCCGACCCGACCTACGAGCAGTACTTC.

The gene calls are TRBV7-6 and TRBJ1-1, with 8 bases lining up with TRBD1. J gave up 4 bases and V 5 bases, and 24 bases lay outside the gene matches. CDR1 SGHVS and CDR2 FNYEAQ come from the germline V gene. The CDR3 loop spans 20 amino acids. CDR3 in DNA: TGTGCCAGCAGCCGATCATTAACTGGACAGGGCCACGGGGGTCGCACTGAAGCTTTCTTT. This encodes CASSRSLTGQGHGGRTEAFF.

The rearrangement links TRBV4-3 to TRBJ1-4; 11 nucleotides align to TRBD1. Germline CDR1 is LGHNA and CDR2 is YSLEER. V shed 4 bases, J shed 5 bases, and the junction held 3 bases outside the gene matches. The length of the CDR3 is 15 residues. The CDR3 nucleotides read TGCGCCAGCAGCCCCGGGACAGGGGGAAATGAAAAACTGTTTTTT. Translating gives CASSPGTGGNEKLFF.

This clone showed up many times. This chain connects TRBV4-1 to TRBJ1-2; D is possibly TRBD1 (5 bases). CDR1 and CDR2 (germline): MGHRA, YSYEKL. The CDR3 extends over 14 amino acids. Trimming left V 3 bases short and J 7 bases short, with 15 bases between. The CDR3 sequence is CASSQGGVKAGYTF. The CDR3 coding sequence is TGCGCCAGCAGCCAGGGGGGAGTAAAAGCTGGCTACACCTTC.

The chain is built from TRBV5-1 and TRBJ2-5; TRBD2 agrees at 7 bases. The V gene end was trimmed by 0 bases and the J gene end by 5 bases; junction bases not matched to a gene: 1. From germline, CDR1 is SGHRS and CDR2 YFSETQ. The CDR3 covers 13 residues. The chain's CDR3 is CASSLEGGETQYF. CDR3 coding DNA: TGCGCCAGCAGCTTGGAGGGAGGGGAGACCCAGTACTTC.

The rearrangement joins TRBV27 to TRBJ1-1; D call uncertain. The CDR3 spans 16 residues. The germline V gene has CDR1 MNHEY and CDR2 SMNVEV (reference sequence). Trimming took off 2 bases at V and 2 bases at J, with 15 bases between the two ends. This chain's CDR3 is CASSLDSEVGNTEAFF. Here the CDR3 DNA reads TGTGCCAGCAGTTTAGATTCGGAGGTAGGCAACACTGAAGCTTTCTTT.

The V gene is TRBV27, the J gene TRBJ2-7; 10 positions match TRBD1. CDR1 and CDR2 (germline): MNHEY, SMNVEV (reference sequence). The CDR3 runs 17 residues. The V and J ends lost 7 bases and 2 bases, in that order; junction bases with no gene match: 14. CDR3: CASNKSPRTGGTYEQYF. CDR3 sequence (DNA): TGTGCCAGCAATAAAAGTCCCCGGACAGGGGGGACCTACGAGCAGTACTTC.

This clone was counted a few times. The chain carries TRBV7-2 and TRBJ1-2; 7 positions agree with TRBD1. Looked up from germline, CDR1 is SGHTA and CDR2 is FQGNSA. J lost 1 base, V lost 5 bases, and 13 bases had no gene match. This CDR3 is built from 17 residues. This chain's CDR3 is CASSPRQGLKGNYGYTF. CDR3 DNA sequence: TGTGCCAGCAGCCCTAGACAGGGTTTGAAGGGTAACTATGGCTACACCTTC.

V and J are TRBV5-6 and TRBJ2-3, with TRBD2 as a possible D gene (5 bases). Germline V CDR1 and CDR2: SGHDT, YYEEEE. The CDR3 runs to 15 residues. Trimming shortened V by 2 bases and J by 6 bases, and 16 bases separated the two germline ends. The CDR3 loop is CASSFDPLEVDTQYF. For the CDR3, the DNA is TGTGCCAGCAGCTTTGATCCACTAGAGGTTGATACGCAGTATTTT. Filled out from reference TRBV5-6 and TRBJ2-3, the complete variable domain reads DAGVTQSPTHLIKTRGQQVTLRCSPKSGHDTVSWYQQALGQGPQFIFQYYEEEERQRGNFPDRFSGHQFPNYSSELNVNALLLGDSALYLCASSFDPLEVDTQYFGPGTRLTVL.

The chain couples TRBV11-2 to TRBJ1-1, with TRBD1 as a possible D gene (5 bases). CDR3 size: 15 residues. Germline CDR1 and CDR2: SGHAT and FQNNGV. V lost 5 bases to trimming and J lost 0 bases, with 13 bases between them. The CDR3 DNA reads as TGTGCCAGCAGCCGGAGGGGCCCTATGAACACTGAAGCTTTCTTT. This codes for CASSRRGPMNTEAFF.

The chain has TRBV6-4 and TRBJ2-3; maybe TRBD2 (5 bases). This CDR3 is 13 amino acids long. V lost 3 bases and J 7 bases, leaving 11 bases between the germline ends. Germline CDR1 MRHNA, CDR2 SNTAGT. CDR3 nucleotides: TGTGCCAGCAGTGAGACTCCGGGGAATACGCAGTATTTT. Its translation is CASSETPGNTQYF.

The rearrangement joins TRBV21-1 to TRBJ2-7; TRBD2 is the table's D call, not checked against the DNA. TRBV21-1 is given as a pseudogene. The CDR3 runs to 15 residues. The CDR3 is CASSKGLAGDYEQYF. Written as DNA, the CDR3 is TGTGCCAGCAGCAAAGGACTAGCGGGGGACTACGAGCAGTACTTC.

Only a few counts were recorded for this clone. The rearrangement links TRBV3-1 (or the pseudogene TRBV3-2) to TRBJ2-7, with 10 positions matching TRBD2. The germline V gene encodes CDR1 LGHDT and CDR2 YNNKEL (reference sequence). The CDR3 runs to 15 residues. With V trimmed by 4 bases and J by 2 bases, 5 bases remained unmatched. The CDR3 coding sequence is TGTGCCAGCAGCCGCCAGCGGGGGGGCCCCTACGAGCAGTACTTC. It is translated as CASSRQRGGPYEQYF.

The chain is built from TRBV10-3 and TRBJ2-3, with D possibly TRBD2 on 6 matching bases. The CDR3 has 13 amino acids. Germline V gene data show CDR1 as ENHRY and CDR2 as SYGVKD. V was cut by 7 bases and J by 2 bases, with 10 bases left in between. The DNA for the CDR3 is TGTGCCATCAATCTAGCGCCCACAGATACGCAGTATTTT. It codes for CAINLAPTDTQYF.